This TCR beta chain was captured in a study of shared clonotypes between healthy human individuals. The CDR3 has 16 amino acids. V was trimmed by 2 bases and J by 0 bases, leaving 11 bases between them. Germline CDR1 and CDR2: MDHEN and SYDVKM. Terminally differentiated effector memory CD45RA+ cells were excluded from the naive CD8 cells, which were CD45RO-negative and positively selected for CCR7. Adult donors, all healthy and HIV-negative, had no recent acute infections or vaccinations. Whole-study findings and limits: The authors sampled blood alone, and tissue repertoires likely differ. Larger estimated richness was generally seen in naive subsets than in memory subsets.

As concerns this clone: Its antigen is unknown.

Deep-level assay runs were performed. Repertoires were generated with immunoSEQ multiplex PCR, while TCRdb's copy carries only in-frame clones and drops some. Here the sample spans 1.5 million to 2.5 million clones, over 85% being singletons. This receptor was taken from a man between 18 and 35 years old in good health. V gene TRBV28 combines with J gene TRBJ2-4, with D hard to call. Sequenced input: naive CD8+ T cells sorted from blood. Here the CDR3 DNA reads TGTGCCAGCAGTTTAAACAGCCCAGTAGCCAAAAACATTCAGTACTTC. Translation: CASSLNSPVAKNIQYF.